Here is one TCR beta chain with its context. The sample originates from a study of technical replicates of blood from several donors. The CDR3 spans 17 residues. V was trimmed by 1 base and J by 0 bases, leaving 13 bases between them. Per the germline V gene, CDR1 is SGHTA and CDR2 is FQGNSA. Measured with immunoSEQ multiplex PCR; TCRdb has only the in-frame clones, and not every one. The sample gives around 80,000 clones, 93% of which show up once; 0.24% is in the top ten. This receptor was obtained from a human donor in good health. The material sequenced was T cells isolated from PBMCs. The gene calls are TRBV7-2 and TRBJ2-1, with D possibly matching TRBD2 (5 bases). The CDR3: CASSLVGGGLSYNEQFF. Here the CDR3 DNA reads TGTGCCAGCAGCTTAGTGGGTGGCGGACTCTCCTACAATGAGCAGTTCTTC. The full variable domain, completed using reference TRBV7-2 and TRBJ2-1, is GAGVSQSPSNKVTEKGKDVELRCDPISGHTALYWYRQSLGQGLEFLIYFQGNSAPDKSGLPSDRFSAERTGGSVSTLTIQRTQQEDSAVYLCASSLVGGGLSYNEQFFGPGTRLTVL.